Listed below are T cell receptor beta chains from one sample, sequenced in a study of OX40 agonist ivuxolimab in advanced cancers. Repertoires were generated with immunoSEQ multiplex PCR, while TCRdb's copy carries only in-frame clones and drops some. The sample yields 92,000 or so clones, approximately 80% seen once. Here the sequenced sample was CD4+ or CD8+ T cells sorted from blood, taken in a trial of the OX40 agonist ivuxolimab. The receptors originated from an adult with an advanced solid tumor such as melanoma, head and neck, liver or kidney cancer. Each CDR3 is given with its conserved first and last residue. D genes are given only for firm matches. Clone size appears in some rows only: once, few, many, or a class for an expanded clone.

CDR3 DNA: TGTGCCAGCAGCTACCCCCAGGGAGGAGAGACCCAGTACTTC
CDR3 protein: CASSYPQGGETQYF
clone size: NA
D gene: NA
J gene: TRBJ2-5
V gene: TRBV5-6

CDR3 DNA: TGTGCCAGTAGTATAGATGGTGCCGAGCAGTACTTC
CDR3 protein: CASSIDGAEQYF
clone size: NA
D gene: NA
J gene: TRBJ2-7
V gene: TRBV19

CDR3 DNA: TGTGCCAGCAGCACGCACAGCTCACAAAGTCGGGCCAACGTCCTGACTTTC
CDR3 protein: CASSTHSSQSRANVLTF
clone size: NA
D gene: NA
J gene: TRBJ2-6
V gene: TRBV7-4

CDR3 DNA: TGTGCCAGCGCCTCCGGGACCTCCTCATACGAGCAGTACTTC
CDR3 protein: CASASGTSSYEQYF
clone size: NA
D gene: NA
J gene: TRBJ2-7
V gene: TRBV18

CDR3 DNA: TGTGCCAGCAGTTCGCCATATAGCAATCAGCCCCAGCATTTT
CDR3 protein: CASSSPYSNQPQHF
clone size: NA
D gene: NA
J gene: TRBJ1-5
V gene: TRBV27

CDR3 DNA: TGTGCCAGCAGCCCCGGACTAGCGGGTTACAATGAGCAGTTCTTC
CDR3 protein: CASSPGLAGYNEQFF
clone size: NA
D gene: TRBD2
J gene: TRBJ2-1
V gene: TRBV11-2

CDR3 DNA: TGTGCCAGCAGTTACTCGACTAGCGGGGCCTACGAGCAGTACTTC
CDR3 protein: CASSYSTSGAYEQYF
clone size: NA
D gene: TRBD2
J gene: TRBJ2-7
V gene: TRBV6-6

CDR3 DNA: TGTGCCAGCAGCTTAGACAGGGGAACAACTAATGAAAAACTGTTTTTT
CDR3 protein: CASSLDRGTTNEKLFF
clone size: NA
D gene: TRBD1
J gene: TRBJ1-4
V gene: TRBV7-9

CDR3 DNA: TGTGCCAGCAGCCCCCGGACTAGCTCCAGCACAGATACGCAGTATTTT
CDR3 protein: CASSPRTSSSTDTQYF
clone size: once
D gene: TRBD2
J gene: TRBJ2-3
V gene: TRBV7-9

CDR3 DNA: TGTGCCAGTAGTATAGTCCGGGTTAGCAATCAGCCCCAGCATTTT
CDR3 protein: CASSIVRVSNQPQHF
clone size: once
D gene: NA
J gene: TRBJ1-5
V gene: TRBV19

CDR3 DNA: TGCGCCAGCAGCTTGGAGGCTAGCGGGGCCTCGGCAGATACGCAGTATTTT
CDR3 protein: CASSLEASGASADTQYF
clone size: NA
D gene: TRBD2
J gene: TRBJ2-3
V gene: TRBV5-1

CDR3 DNA: TGTGCCAGTAGAAGGGCCAACACCGGGGAGCTGTTTTTT
CDR3 protein: CASRRANTGELFF
clone size: NA
D gene: NA
J gene: TRBJ2-2
V gene: TRBV19

CDR3 DNA: TGTGCCAGCAGCCTGATAGCGGGGCAGACCCCCTACGAGCAGTACTTC
CDR3 protein: CASSLIAGQTPYEQYF
clone size: once
D gene: TRBD2
J gene: TRBJ2-7
V gene: TRBV7-2

CDR3 DNA: TGTGCCTGGACCACACACCGGGACAGGAACACTGAAGCTTTCTTT
CDR3 protein: CAWTTHRDRNTEAFF
clone size: NA
D gene: TRBD1
J gene: TRBJ1-1
V gene: TRBV30

CDR3 DNA: TGCGCCAGCAGCTTGACCAGGGGCCATGAGCAGTTCTTC
CDR3 protein: CASSLTRGHEQFF
clone size: NA
D gene: NA
J gene: TRBJ2-1
V gene: TRBV5-1

CDR3 DNA: TGTGCCAGCAGCTTAGCTTCCTCACCCCTCCACTTT
CDR3 protein: CASSLASSPLHF
clone size: few
D gene: NA
J gene: TRBJ1-6
V gene: TRBV7-6

CDR3 DNA: TGTGCCAGCAGCCGCCAGGCGGCAGGGGCCTACGAGCAGTACTTC
CDR3 protein: CASSRQAAGAYEQYF
clone size: NA
D gene: NA
J gene: TRBJ2-7
V gene: TRBV9

CDR3 DNA: TGTGCCACCAGCAGAGACCCTAGCGGACACACAGATACGCAGTATTTT
CDR3 protein: CATSRDPSGHTDTQYF
clone size: NA
D gene: TRBD2
J gene: TRBJ2-3
V gene: TRBV15

CDR3 DNA: TGTGCCAGTAGTATAGCTCCCCTATTGGGGCAGGGGGCGCTTTTCGGGGAGCTGTTTTTT
CDR3 protein: CASSIAPLLGQGALFGELFF
clone size: NA
D gene: TRBD1
J gene: TRBJ2-2
V gene: TRBV19

CDR3 DNA: TGCAGTGCTAGAGACCCACCCAGTGCTTTCTTT
CDR3 protein: CSARDPPSAFF
clone size: NA
D gene: NA
J gene: TRBJ1-1
V gene: TRBV20-1

CDR3 DNA: TGTGCCAGCAGTCTGACGGCTCACGAGCAGTACTTC
CDR3 protein: CASSLTAHEQYF
clone size: NA
D gene: NA
J gene: TRBJ2-7
V gene: TRBV6-5

CDR3 DNA: TGTGCCAGCAGTTTAGAAAGCGGGACATCCTACGAGCAGTACTTC
CDR3 protein: CASSLESGTSYEQYF
clone size: NA
D gene: NA
J gene: TRBJ2-7
V gene: TRBV27

CDR3 DNA: TGCAGCGTTTATGACTACACCACCGGGGAGCTGTTTTTT
CDR3 protein: CSVYDYTTGELFF
clone size: NA
D gene: NA
J gene: TRBJ2-2
V gene: TRBV29-1

CDR3 DNA: TGTGCCAGCAGTCCAGACAGCATGAACACTGAAGCTTTCTTT
CDR3 protein: CASSPDSMNTEAFF
clone size: NA
D gene: NA
J gene: TRBJ1-1
V gene: TRBV7-2

CDR3 DNA: TGCGCCAGCAGTGAAGATGGTCAGCCCCAGCATTTT
CDR3 protein: CASSEDGQPQHF
clone size: NA
D gene: NA
J gene: TRBJ1-5
V gene: TRBV10-2

CDR3 DNA: TGTGCCACGAGTTCTGGGGCCAACGTCCTGACTTTC
CDR3 protein: CATSSGANVLTF
clone size: NA
D gene: NA
J gene: TRBJ2-6
V gene: TRBV6-1

CDR3 DNA: TGTGCCAGCAGTGCGACAGGGCGGAATCAGCCCCAGCATTTT
CDR3 protein: CASSATGRNQPQHF
clone size: few
D gene: TRBD1
J gene: TRBJ1-5
V gene: TRBV6-5

CDR3 DNA: TGTGCCAGCAGCTTAGGTCAGGGTACCGCCCAAACCTACAATGAGCAGTTCTTC
CDR3 protein: CASSLGQGTAQTYNEQFF
clone size: NA
D gene: NA
J gene: TRBJ2-1
V gene: TRBV7-3

CDR3 DNA: TGTGCCAGCAGTTGGGGGACCAACACAGATACGCAGTATTTT
CDR3 protein: CASSWGTNTDTQYF
clone size: NA
D gene: NA
J gene: TRBJ2-3
V gene: TRBV7-3

CDR3 DNA: TGCGCCAGCGGCGACGCCGGCTCTGGAAACACCATATATTTT
CDR3 protein: CASGDAGSGNTIYF
clone size: NA
D gene: NA
J gene: TRBJ1-3
V gene: TRBV5-1

CDR3 DNA: TGTGCCAGCAGTTCTATCAGCGGGATGGTCGACGAGCAGTACTTC
CDR3 protein: CASSSISGMVDEQYF
clone size: NA
D gene: TRBD2
J gene: TRBJ2-7
V gene: TRBV27

CDR3 DNA: TGCAGCGTGACAGGCGGGGAGACCCAGTACTTC
CDR3 protein: CSVTGGETQYF
clone size: once
D gene: NA
J gene: TRBJ2-5
V gene: TRBV29-1

CDR3 DNA: TGCGCCAGAACTTTGTACGAGCAGTACTTC
CDR3 protein: CARTLYEQYF
clone size: NA
D gene: NA
J gene: TRBJ2-7
V gene: TRBV10-1

CDR3 DNA: TGTGCCAGCAGCCGGGACAGGGGGTGGTACGAGCAGTACTTC
CDR3 protein: CASSRDRGWYEQYF
clone size: NA
D gene: TRBD1
J gene: TRBJ2-7
V gene: TRBV11-2

CDR3 DNA: TGTGCCAGCAGCCCCCGGGACAGCGGCGACGAGCAGTACTTC
CDR3 protein: CASSPRDSGDEQYF
clone size: NA
D gene: TRBD1
J gene: TRBJ2-7
V gene: TRBV7-9

CDR3 DNA: TGTGCCAGCAGTTTATTGGCAGCGAACACTGAAGCTTTCTTT
CDR3 protein: CASSLLAANTEAFF
clone size: NA
D gene: NA
J gene: TRBJ1-1
V gene: TRBV27

CDR3 DNA: TGTGCCAGCAGTTACGACCGGACCCACGTGGATACGCAGTATTTT
CDR3 protein: CASSYDRTHVDTQYF
clone size: NA
D gene: NA
J gene: TRBJ2-3
V gene: TRBV6-5

CDR3 DNA: TGCAGCGTTGGACAGGGCTCAGATACGCAGTATTTT
CDR3 protein: CSVGQGSDTQYF
clone size: NA
D gene: TRBD1
J gene: TRBJ2-3
V gene: TRBV29-1

CDR3 DNA: TGTGCCAGCAGCCAATATGCTAGCGGGAGGGTCTCCTACAATGAGCAGTTCTTC
CDR3 protein: CASSQYASGRVSYNEQFF
clone size: once
D gene: TRBD2
J gene: TRBJ2-1
V gene: TRBV4-2